This T cell receptor beta chain was identified in a study of CD8 T cells in ankylosing spondylitis. The study's findings and limits: The authors reported significant enrichment of disease-linked clones in matched ankylosing spondylitis synovial fluid.

TCRdb independently ran MiXCR on the 5' RACE reads; one entry per CDR3 protein. Of around 100,000 distinct CDR3 sequences detected, approximately 25% appear once; the ten largest clones hold around 12%. Notes on this clonotype: Its antigen is unidentified.

This TCR came from a male donor with ankylosing spondylitis. The sample consisted of synovial fluid, either unsorted or a sorted T cell fraction (not recorded which).

The CDR3 sequence: CATSRGKANEKLFF. The DNA for the CDR3 is TGTGCCACCAGCAGAGGGAAGGCTAATGAAAAACTGTTTTTT. V and J are TRBV15 and TRBJ1-4; D is unclear. From germline, CDR1 is LNHNV and CDR2 YYDKDF (reference sequence). The CDR3 runs to 14 residues. The V and J ends lost 1 base and 3 bases respectively, with 6 bases between them.